A single sample gave rise to the 28 T cell receptor beta chains below, sequenced in a study of OX40 agonist ivuxolimab in advanced cancers. Data came from immunoSEQ multiplex PCR; TCRdb stores just in-frame clones and leaves some out. The sample yields tens of thousands of clones, about 79% seen once. The specimen comprised CD4+ or CD8+ T cells sorted from blood, sampled in a trial of the OX40 agonist ivuxolimab. Receptors originate from an adult with an advanced solid tumor such as melanoma, head and neck, liver or kidney cancer.

The V call is TRBV2, the J call TRBJ1-5; no clear D. Germline CDR1 is SNHLY and CDR2 is FYNNEI. V was clipped by 6 bases and J by 0 bases, with 6 bases between them. CDR3 length: 13 residues. CDR3 DNA: TGTGCCAGCAGCGGGTTTAGCAATCAGCCCCAGCATTTT. It is translated as CASSGFSNQPQHF.

V is TRBV6-1 and J is TRBJ1-1, with TRBD1 matching over 8 bases. The CDR3 consists of 12 residues. The germline CDR1 and CDR2 sequences are MNHNS and SASEGT. The trim removed 2 bases at V and 8 bases at J, leaving 1 base unmatched. As DNA, the CDR3 is TGTGCCAGCAGTGAACGACAGGGGGAAGCTTTCTTT. Encoded protein: CASSERQGEAFF.

Notes on this clone: The junction departs from the called germline gene at one end, perhaps through a read error. J is TRBJ2-7 and V is TRBV7-7; D is undetermined. From germline, CDR1 is SSHAT and CDR2 FNYEAQ (reference sequence). CDR3 length equals 14 residues. The CDR3 nucleotides read TGTGCTAGCAGCCCCGGCTTTGACCACCCGTTACAGTACTTC. The encoded protein is CASSPGFDHPLQYF. Variable domain in full (rest from reference TRBV7-7 and TRBJ2-7): GAGVSQSPRYKVTKRGQDVTLRCDPISSHATLYWYQQALGQGPEFLTYFNYEAQPDKSGLPSDRFSAERPEGSISTLTIQRTEQRDSAMYRCASSPGFDHPLQYFGPGTRLTVT.

This clone has more than one count but fewer than ten. This sequence joins TRBV9 and TRBJ2-2; 8 bases agree with TRBD2. This CDR3 region has 13 residues. Germline loops: CDR1 SGDLS, CDR2 YYNGEE. V lost 5 bases, J lost 6 bases, and 3 bases stayed unmatched. Here the CDR3 reads CASRSGGAGELFF. For the CDR3, the DNA is TGTGCCAGCAGGAGCGGGGGAGCCGGGGAGCTGTTTTTT.

The chain joins TRBV6-5 to TRBJ2-7; 9 bases fit TRBD2. CDR1 and CDR2 from the germline V gene are MNHEY and SVGAGI. The CDR3 contains 15 residues. Trimming at V came to 5 bases and at J to 3 bases, leaving 8 bases not matched to a gene. CDR3 nucleotides: TGTGCCAGCAGTCCTCCCCTAGCGGGGATCTACGAGCAGTACTTC. The encoded protein is CASSPPLAGIYEQYF.

This clone was found once. The chain has TRBV6-1 and TRBJ2-2; TRBD2 matches at 7 bases. CDR1 is MNHNS and CDR2 is SASEGT in the germline V gene. The CDR3 is made up of 14 amino acids. The V segment lost 4 bases and the J segment 7 bases; nucleotides outside the gene matches: 6. The CDR3 is CASSAGLGVGELFF. DNA for the CDR3: TGTGCCAGCAGTGCCGGACTAGGGGTCGGGGAGCTGTTTTTT.

This clone was counted a few times. The chain is built from TRBV2 and TRBJ1-1; 8 bases are a match to TRBD1. Germline V gene data show CDR1 as SNHLY and CDR2 as FYNNEI. This CDR3 contains 14 residues. V lost 6 bases to trimming and J lost 5 bases; unmatched junction nucleotides: 8. The DNA of the CDR3 is TGTGCCAGCAGCAGGCAGGGGGCGGTAACTGAAGCTTTCTTT. As protein: CASSRQGAVTEAFF.

The chain employs TRBV19 and TRBJ2-7; D assignment may be TRBD1 or TRBD2 (5 bases each). CDR1 is LNHDA and CDR2 is SQIVND in the germline V gene (reference sequence). This CDR3 is built from 15 residues. V lost 3 bases to trimming and J lost 2 bases, with 14 bases between them. CDR3 coding DNA: TGTGCCAGTAGTATTCCGGGACGGAGGCCCTACGAGCAGTACTTC. Translation: CASSIPGRRPYEQYF.

The chain links TRBV27 to TRBJ2-7; D tentatively reads TRBD1 or TRBD2 (5 bases each). This CDR3 is built from 15 residues. CDR1 is MNHEY and CDR2 is SMNVEV in the germline V gene (reference sequence). Trimming cost V 2 bases and J 2 bases, with 13 bases left between them. The chain's CDR3 is CASSLVRGEAYEQYF. The CDR3 DNA reads as TGTGCCAGCAGTTTAGTGAGGGGAGAGGCCTACGAGCAGTACTTC.

The V call is TRBV28, the J call TRBJ2-3; 8 nucleotides match TRBD2. CDR1 and CDR2 (germline): MDHEN, SYDVKM. V gave up 6 bases and J gave up 1 base; unmatched junction bases: 3. The CDR3 consists of 14 residues. The CDR3 is CASSSTSGTDTQYF. CDR3 in DNA: TGTGCCAGCAGCTCGACTAGCGGCACAGATACGCAGTATTTT.

V usage is TRBV11-1 and J usage is TRBJ2-5, with D tentatively TRBD1 (5 bases). Trimming removed 5 bases from V and 2 bases from J, with 12 bases in between. The CDR3 is 14 residues long. Germline CDR1 reads SGHAT; CDR2 reads FQDESV (reference sequence). The CDR3 DNA is TGTGCCAGCAGCCGGACCCAGGGACAAGAGACCCAGTACTTC. Translation gives CASSRTQGQETQYF.

This chain joins TRBV7-8 and TRBJ2-1; D may be TRBD2 (5 bases). Trimming shortened V by 3 bases and J by 4 bases, and 19 bases separated the two germline ends. Germline assignment: CDR1 SGHVS and CDR2 FQNEAQ. The CDR3 is 17 amino acids. The CDR3: CASSFMRVVVGYNEQFF. CDR3 bases: TGTGCCAGCAGCTTCATGAGGGTCGTCGTGGGTTACAATGAGCAGTTCTTC.

V usage is TRBV11-3 and J usage is TRBJ1-2; the match to TRBD1 covers 7 bases. V lost 4 bases and J lost 0; bases outside the gene matches: 2. The CDR3 contains 14 residues. Germline CDR1 and CDR2: SGHNT and YENEEA. The CDR3 nucleotides read TGTGCCAGCAGCTCCGGACAGGCTAACTATGGCTACACCTTC. The encoded protein is CASSSGQANYGYTF.

The rearrangement joins TRBV6-1 to TRBJ1-1, with TRBD1 matching over 9 bases. Germline V lookup: CDR1 MNHNS, CDR2 SASEGT. The V segment lost 4 bases and the J segment 1 base; nucleotides outside the gene matches: 4. This CDR3 has 15 amino acids. CDR3 protein: CASSVPGQGNTEAFF. The CDR3 coding sequence is TGTGCCAGCAGTGTACCGGGACAGGGGAACACTGAAGCTTTCTTT.

This clone was picked up a small number of times. V is TRBV5-4 and J is TRBJ2-3, with D possibly TRBD1 on 5 matching bases. CDR1 and CDR2 (germline): SGHNT, YYREEE (reference sequence). The CDR3 loop spans 14 amino acids. Trimming cost V 0 bases and J 4 bases, with 9 bases left between them. CDR3 region: CASSLEVGADTQYF. The CDR3, as DNA: TGTGCCAGCAGCTTGGAGGTAGGGGCAGATACGCAGTATTTT.

This clone has more than one count but fewer than ten. CDR3 bases: TGTGCCAGCAGTGAAGTAGGGGCTAATGAAAAACTGTTTTTT. It is translated as CASSEVGANEKLFF. J is TRBJ1-4 and V is TRBV6-1; D is possibly TRBD1 (5 bases). The CDR3 has 14 residues. CDR1 MNHNS and CDR2 SASEGT come from the germline V gene. Between the trimmed V and J ends, which lost 1 base and 3 bases, there was a span of 6 bases.

This chain uses TRBV10-3 with TRBJ2-1, with D tentatively TRBD1 or TRBD2 (6 bases each). The CDR3 consists of 15 residues. Per germline, CDR1 ENHRY and CDR2 SYGVKD. V dropped 8 bases and J dropped 6 bases, with 20 bases sitting between them. CDR3 sequence reads: CAIAGHGSGGNEQFF. The DNA for the CDR3 is TGTGCCATCGCGGGACACGGGTCCGGGGGCAATGAGCAGTTCTTC.

V usage is TRBV18 and J usage is TRBJ2-7, with 9 bases fitting TRBD2. The CDR3 is 14 amino acids. CDR1 is KGHSH and CDR2 is LQKENI in the germline V gene. The V segment lost 2 bases and the J segment 3 bases; nucleotides outside the gene matches: 2. CDR3 nucleotide sequence: TGTGCCAGCTCACCATCGCGGGGGGGCTACGAGCAGTACTTC. It codes for CASSPSRGGYEQYF.

The chain links TRBV7-3 to TRBJ2-3, with 8 bases fitting TRBD1. The CDR3 is made up of 15 amino acids. V dropped 2 bases and J dropped 4; count of bases not matched to a gene: 5. The germline CDR1 and CDR2 sequences are SGHTA and FQGTGA. The CDR3 protein is CASSLGRGRADTQYF. The CDR3 nucleotides are TGTGCCAGCAGCTTAGGCAGGGGGCGTGCAGATACGCAGTATTTT.

This clone was counted between two and nine times. The rearrangement links TRBV6-6 to TRBJ1-4, with D perhaps matching TRBD1 (5 bases). The germline V gene encodes CDR1 MNHNY and CDR2 SVGAGI (reference sequence). V was cut by 6 bases and J by 2 bases, with 13 bases left in between. The length of the CDR3 is 15 residues. The CDR3: CASSQGWGTNEKLFF. The DNA of the CDR3 is TGTGCCAGCAGCCAGGGTTGGGGCACTAATGAAAAACTGTTTTTT.

The V call is TRBV5-6, the J call TRBJ1-2; D uncertain. CDR3 size: 12 residues. Looked up from germline, CDR1 is SGHDT and CDR2 is YYEEEE. V was trimmed by 2 bases and J by 8 bases, leaving 10 bases between them. The CDR3 bases are TGTGCCAGCAGCTTAGGGTCTGTAGGCTACACCTTC. Its protein product is CASSLGSVGYTF. Full variable domain (outside the CDR3, taken from reference TRBV5-6 and TRBJ1-2): DAGVTQSPTHLIKTRGQQVTLRCSPKSGHDTVSWYQQALGQGPQFIFQYYEEEERQRGNFPDRFSGHQFPNYSSELNVNALLLGDSALYLCASSLGSVGYTFGSGTRLTVV.

This chain uses TRBV7-9 with TRBJ2-1, with 8 bases matching TRBD2. CDR1 SEHNR and CDR2 FQNEAQ come from the germline V gene (reference sequence). The CDR3 spans 16 residues. V trimming: 4 bases; J trimming: 1 base; junction bases outside the gene matches: 6. CDR3 region: CASSSIAGSSYNEQFF. The DNA for the CDR3 is TGTGCCAGCAGCTCTATAGCGGGGAGTTCCTACAATGAGCAGTTCTTC. The variable domain in full, with the rest retrieved from reference TRBV7-9 and TRBJ2-1, is DTGVSQNPRHKITKRGQNVTFRCDPISEHNRLYWYRQTLGQGPEFLTYFQNEAQLEKSRLLSDRFSAERPKGSFSTLEIQRTEQGDSAMYLCASSSIAGSSYNEQFFGPGTRLTVL.

The chain is built from TRBV27 and TRBJ1-2; 8 nucleotides align to TRBD1. Germline CDR1 and CDR2: MNHEY and SMNVEV (reference sequence). This CDR3 has 17 residues. The V gene end was trimmed by 4 bases and the J gene end by 8 bases; junction bases not matched to a gene: 18. The CDR3 DNA is TGTGCCAGCAGTTCGCACCCTCTAGAACAGGGGGGGAGGGGCTACACCTTC. It translates to CASSSHPLEQGGRGYTF.

To note about this clone: One end of the junction is discordant with germline, which a read error may explain. This rearrangement joins TRBV5-6 to TRBJ1-6; D gene unclear. CDR1 and CDR2 (germline): SGHDT, YYEEEE. CDR3 size: 15 residues. The CDR3: CASTLLSRDYSPLHF. The CDR3 DNA reads as TGTGCCAGCACCTTGCTTAGCAGAGATTATTCACCCCTCCACTTT.

The chain joins TRBV9 to TRBJ1-1; TRBD1 is a possible D gene (5 bases). In germline, CDR1 is SGDLS, CDR2 YYNGEE. The CDR3 contains 14 residues. V lost 0 bases and J lost 3, with 9 bases in between. CDR3 in DNA: TGTGCCAGCAGCGTAGGGGACGGTTACACTGAAGCTTTCTTT. This translates into CASSVGDGYTEAFF.

A few counts support this clone. CDR3 amino acids: CAWSVQTGGHQPQHF. CDR3 DNA: TGTGCCTGGAGTGTACAAACGGGGGGACATCAGCCCCAGCATTTT. This chain connects TRBV30 to TRBJ1-5; TRBD1 might be the D (5 bases). CDR3 length: 15 amino acids. V lost 0 bases and J 5 bases, leaving 14 bases between the germline ends. Germline V gene lookup returns CDR1 GTSNPN and CDR2 SVGIG (reference sequence).

The chain has TRBV5-1 and TRBJ2-3, with 8 positions matching TRBD1. The CDR3 extends over 14 amino acids. Losses at the gene ends were 4 bases for V and 2 bases for J; bases not matched to a gene: 3. Germline V gene data show CDR1 as SGHRS and CDR2 as YFSETQ. The CDR3 bases are TGCGCCAGCAGCGGACAGGGAAACACAGATACGCAGTATTTT. Its protein product is CASSGQGNTDTQYF.

The rearrangement links TRBV9 to TRBJ1-3; unclear D gene. V lost 6 bases to trimming and J lost 3 bases, with 10 bases between them. The CDR3 loop spans 13 amino acids. Looked up from germline, CDR1 is SGDLS and CDR2 is YYNGEE. The CDR3 protein is CASNPRGGNTIYF. CDR3 sequence (DNA): TGTGCCAGCAATCCCCGAGGTGGAAACACCATATATTTT.